This T cell receptor (beta chain) was sequenced in a study of blood T cell repertoires in COVID-19. This clone occurred once. The protocol was immunoSEQ multiplex PCR, while the TCRdb copy is restricted to in-frame clones and leaves out a portion. The sample consists of almost 500,000 clones, 88% of them appearing once. V was shortened by 2 bases and J by 0 bases, with 2 bases between the two germline ends. The CDR3 contains 13 residues. In terms of age and location, participants ranged from about 18 to 95 years and lived in about two dozen US areas. Cohort 3 recovery required two negative PCRs, clearance, or symptom resolution.

The sequence came from a woman aged 55-69 years who had recovered from COVID-19. Material for sequencing was PBMCs or T cells enriched from blood (not recorded which). V gene TRBV12-3 or TRBV12-4 combines with J gene TRBJ1-3; unclear D gene. The CDR3 loop reads CASSLHSGNTIYF. CDR3 coding DNA: TGTGCCAGCAGTTTACACTCTGGAAACACCATATATTTT.